This T cell receptor beta chain emerged from a study of blood T cell repertoires in COVID-19. Overall study context: T cells, B-cell-depleted T cells, or PBMCs provided the cDNA or gDNA that served as material.

Original methodology: How many nucleated cells were present was estimated from reference gene primer amplification. The repertoire was sequenced with immunoSEQ multiplex PCR; TCRdb's copy has only in-frame clones and lacks some. From that table come the V and J calls and clone size; the DNA was used to work out D and trimming. Seen here are around 300,000 clones, around nine tenths observed once, and the top ten hold less than 2%. Cohorts were determined from participant-reported clinical history. Resolution of symptoms, clearance, or two negative PCRs was present in recovered Cohort 3 donors. The sequence derives from a woman aged 60-70 years who had recovered from COVID-19. Sequencing was carried out using PBMCs or T cells enriched from blood (not recorded which).

Here the CDR3 DNA reads TGCGCCAGCAGCTCCCCGGAGGGGCCGGGCACCGGGGAGCTGTTTTTT. Residues: CASSSPEGPGTGELFF. The chain couples TRBV5-1 to TRBJ2-2; TRBD2 might be the D (6 bases). The CDR3 sequence is 16 residues long. Germline-derived CDR1 and CDR2 are SGHRS and YFSETQ. Trimming shortened V by 3 bases and J by 4 bases, and 16 bases separated the two germline ends.